This TCR beta chain is from a study of spatial heterogeneity in lung cancer. On the study more broadly: Any follow-up PBMC samples that were available went on to be sequenced, and the median time to follow-up was around two years after resection. Every unique TCR and UMI combination, on average, appeared more than ten times in raw reads.

TCR cDNA molecules were tagged individually, and each one carried a unique molecular identifier. One entry per CDR3 protein results from TCRdb running MiXCR on the 5' RACE reads. Of about 120,000 distinct CDR3 sequences in the sample, 9% to 15% were seen once. Study outcomes and limitations: Blood showed ubiquitous tumor TCRs more often at resection than at routine follow-up.

The table lists this clonotype with many counts. Its antigen is unknown. V shed 3 bases and J shed 6 bases, with 9 bases lying between them. The CDR3 consists of 14 residues. Documented time point: blood at routine non-recurrence follow-up after resection. Unsorted samples of tumor, nontumor lung or frozen PBMC had their whole RNA sequenced. This sequence was found in a male donor with early-stage non-small cell lung cancer. This chain connects TRBV12-3 or TRBV12-4 to TRBJ1-6; D may be TRBD1 (5 bases). Sequencing was performed on PBMCs, taken at follow-up. As DNA, the CDR3 is TGTGCCAGCAGTTTCGGGGGGGGTAATTCACCCCTCCACTTT. This gives the protein CASSFGGGNSPLHF.